This TCR beta chain was recovered during a study of molecular identifiers for immune sequencing clone quantification. Preparation methods for the bulk TCR libraries were those previously described, with listed TCR primers. TCRdb called the PCR reads again in MiXCR, with one record for every CDR3 protein. There are some 680,000 distinct CDR3 sequences in the sample; around 25% occur only once, and approximately 0.75% lies in the top ten. Germline V lookup: CDR1 LGHNA, CDR2 YSLEER. The CDR3 length is 17 residues. The germline V and J ends were trimmed by 0 bases and 0 bases, with 12 bases remaining between them.

This clonotype was obtained from a human donor in good health. Some libraries in this study had Jurkat cell RNA spiked in. Material: naive CD8+ T cells from blood, with Jurkat cell RNA spiked in. Documented subset: FACS-sorted CD8+CD4-CCR7+CD45RA+ naive T cells. The chain is built from TRBV4-3 and TRBJ2-1, with D perhaps matching TRBD2 (6 bases). CDR3 DNA sequence: TGCGCCAGCAGCCAAGATCTTCCCGGGAGCTCCTACAATGAGCAGTTCTTC. Its protein product is CASSQDLPGSSYNEQFF.